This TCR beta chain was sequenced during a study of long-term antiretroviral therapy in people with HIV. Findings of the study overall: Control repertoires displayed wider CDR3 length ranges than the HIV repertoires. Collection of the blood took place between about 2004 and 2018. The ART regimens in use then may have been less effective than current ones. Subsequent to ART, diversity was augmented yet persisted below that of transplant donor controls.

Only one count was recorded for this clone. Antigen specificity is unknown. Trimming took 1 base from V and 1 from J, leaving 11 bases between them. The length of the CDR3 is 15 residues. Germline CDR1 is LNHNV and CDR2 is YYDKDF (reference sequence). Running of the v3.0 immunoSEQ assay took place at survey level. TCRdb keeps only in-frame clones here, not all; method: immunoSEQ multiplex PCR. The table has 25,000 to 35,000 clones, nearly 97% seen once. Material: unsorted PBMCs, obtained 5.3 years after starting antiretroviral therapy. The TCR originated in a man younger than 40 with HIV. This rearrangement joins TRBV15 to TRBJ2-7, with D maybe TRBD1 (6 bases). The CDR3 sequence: CATSRGPDRSYEQYF. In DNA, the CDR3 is TGTGCCACCAGCAGAGGGCCGGACAGATCCTACGAGCAGTACTTC. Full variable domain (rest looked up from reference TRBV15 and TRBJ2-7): DAMVIQNPRYQVTQFGKPVTLSCSQTLNHNVMYWYQQKSSQAPKLLFHYYDKDFNNEADTPDNFQSRRPNTSFCFLDIRSPGLGDTAMYLCATSRGPDRSYEQYFGPGTRLTVT.